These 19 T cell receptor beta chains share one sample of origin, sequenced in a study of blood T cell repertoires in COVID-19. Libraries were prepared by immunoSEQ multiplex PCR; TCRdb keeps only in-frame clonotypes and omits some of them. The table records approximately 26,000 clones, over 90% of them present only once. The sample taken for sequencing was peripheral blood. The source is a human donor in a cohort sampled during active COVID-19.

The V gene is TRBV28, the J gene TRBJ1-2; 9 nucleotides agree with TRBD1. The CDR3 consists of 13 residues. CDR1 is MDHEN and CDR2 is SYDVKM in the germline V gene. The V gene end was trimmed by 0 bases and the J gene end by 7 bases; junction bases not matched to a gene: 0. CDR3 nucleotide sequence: TGTGCCAGCAGTTTATGGGACAGGGGTGGCTACACCTTC. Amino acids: CASSLWDRGGYTF.

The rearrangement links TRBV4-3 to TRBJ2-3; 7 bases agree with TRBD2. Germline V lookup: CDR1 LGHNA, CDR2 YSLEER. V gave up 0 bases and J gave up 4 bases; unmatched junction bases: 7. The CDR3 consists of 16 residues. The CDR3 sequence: CASSQEEGRGADTQYF. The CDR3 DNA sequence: TGCGCCAGCAGCCAAGAAGAGGGTCGGGGGGCAGATACGCAGTATTTT.

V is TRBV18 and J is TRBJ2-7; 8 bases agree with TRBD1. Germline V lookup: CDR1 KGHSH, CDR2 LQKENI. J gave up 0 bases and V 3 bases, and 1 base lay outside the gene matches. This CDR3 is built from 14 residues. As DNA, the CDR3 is TGTGCCAGCTCACCCGACAGGGGCTCCTACGAGCAGTACTTC. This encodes CASSPDRGSYEQYF.

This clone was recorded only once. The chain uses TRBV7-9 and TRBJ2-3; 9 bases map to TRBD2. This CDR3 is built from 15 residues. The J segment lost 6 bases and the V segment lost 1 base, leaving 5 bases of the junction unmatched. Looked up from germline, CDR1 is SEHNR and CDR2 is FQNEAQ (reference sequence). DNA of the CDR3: TGTGCCAGCAGCTTAGTAACAGCGGGAGGCGATACGCAGTATTTT. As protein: CASSLVTAGGDTQYF.

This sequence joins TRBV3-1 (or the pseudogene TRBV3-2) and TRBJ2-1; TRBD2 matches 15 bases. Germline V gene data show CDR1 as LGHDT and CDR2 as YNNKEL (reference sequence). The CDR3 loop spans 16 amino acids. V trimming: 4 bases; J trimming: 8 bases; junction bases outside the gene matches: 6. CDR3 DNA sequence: TGTGCCAGCAGCCGAGGACTAGCGGGGGGGCGTGATGAGCAGTTCTTC. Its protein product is CASSRGLAGGRDEQFF.

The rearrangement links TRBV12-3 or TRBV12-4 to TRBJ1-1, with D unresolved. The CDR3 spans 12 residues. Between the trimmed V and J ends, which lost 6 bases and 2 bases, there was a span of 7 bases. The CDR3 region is CASRGRNTEAFF. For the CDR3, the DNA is TGTGCCAGCAGGGGGAGAAACACTGAAGCTTTCTTT.

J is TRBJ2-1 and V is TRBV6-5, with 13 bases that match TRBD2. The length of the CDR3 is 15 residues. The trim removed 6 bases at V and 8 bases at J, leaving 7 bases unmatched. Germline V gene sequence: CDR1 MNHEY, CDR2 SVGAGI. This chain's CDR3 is CASSKGTSGNDEQFF. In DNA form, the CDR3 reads TGTGCCAGCAGCAAAGGGACTAGCGGGAACGATGAGCAGTTCTTC.

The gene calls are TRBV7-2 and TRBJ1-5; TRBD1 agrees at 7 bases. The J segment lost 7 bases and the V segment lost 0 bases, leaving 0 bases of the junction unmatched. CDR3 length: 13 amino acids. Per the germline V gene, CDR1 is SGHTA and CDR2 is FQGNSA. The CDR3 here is CASSLARGQPQHF. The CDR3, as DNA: TGTGCCAGCAGCTTAGCCAGGGGGCAGCCCCAGCATTTT.

The chain's CDR3 is CASSAGGGEEKLFF. In nucleotides, the CDR3 is TGTGCCAGCAGTGCGGGGGGGGGCGAGGAAAAACTGTTTTTT. The genes are TRBV2 and TRBJ1-4; weak D call: TRBD1 (6 bases). Germline lookup yields CDR1 SNHLY and CDR2 FYNNEI. V gave up 4 bases and J gave up 8 bases, with 14 bases separating them. The CDR3 is made up of 14 amino acids.

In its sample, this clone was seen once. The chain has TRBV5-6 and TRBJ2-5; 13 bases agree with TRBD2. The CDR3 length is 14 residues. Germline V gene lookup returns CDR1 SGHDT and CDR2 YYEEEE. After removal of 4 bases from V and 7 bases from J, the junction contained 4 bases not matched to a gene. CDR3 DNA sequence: TGTGCCAGCAGCGATGGACTAGCGGGGGCGACCCAGTACTTC. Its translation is CASSDGLAGATQYF.

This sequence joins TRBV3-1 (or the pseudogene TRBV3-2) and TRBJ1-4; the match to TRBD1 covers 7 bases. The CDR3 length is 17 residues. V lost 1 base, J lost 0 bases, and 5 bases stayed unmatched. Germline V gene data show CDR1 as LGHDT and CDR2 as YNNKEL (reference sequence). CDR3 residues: CASSQGQGISTNEKLFF. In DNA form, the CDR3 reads TGTGCCAGCAGCCAAGGACAGGGAATCTCAACTAATGAAAAACTGTTTTTT.

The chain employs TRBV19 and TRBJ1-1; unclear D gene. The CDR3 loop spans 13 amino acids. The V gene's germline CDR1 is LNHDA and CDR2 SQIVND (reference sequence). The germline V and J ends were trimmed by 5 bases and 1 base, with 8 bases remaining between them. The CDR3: CASSFLRNTEAFF. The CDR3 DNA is TGTGCCAGTAGTTTTCTTAGGAACACTGAAGCTTTCTTT.

The CDR3 region is CASSYGQGLSYTF. In DNA, the CDR3 is TGTGCCAGCAGTTATGGACAGGGGCTGAGTTACACCTTC. The chain joins TRBV6-5 to TRBJ1-2; 9 positions agree with TRBD1. Losses at the gene ends were 3 bases for V and 11 bases for J; bases not matched to a gene: 7. Germline assignment: CDR1 MNHEY and CDR2 SVGAGI. The CDR3 consists of 13 residues.

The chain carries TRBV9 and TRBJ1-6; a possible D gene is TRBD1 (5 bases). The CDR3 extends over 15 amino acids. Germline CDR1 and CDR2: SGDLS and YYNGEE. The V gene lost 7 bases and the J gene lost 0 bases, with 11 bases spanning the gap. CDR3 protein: CASGKTDSYNSPLHF. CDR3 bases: TGTGCCAGCGGGAAGACAGACTCCTATAATTCACCCCTCCACTTT.

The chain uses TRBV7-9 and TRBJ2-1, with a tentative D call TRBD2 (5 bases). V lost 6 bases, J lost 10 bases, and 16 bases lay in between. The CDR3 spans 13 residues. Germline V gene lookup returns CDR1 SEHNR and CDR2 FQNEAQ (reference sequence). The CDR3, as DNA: TGTGCCAGCAGGGGGAGACGTAGCCTCGAGCAGTTCTTC. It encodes CASRGRRSLEQFF.

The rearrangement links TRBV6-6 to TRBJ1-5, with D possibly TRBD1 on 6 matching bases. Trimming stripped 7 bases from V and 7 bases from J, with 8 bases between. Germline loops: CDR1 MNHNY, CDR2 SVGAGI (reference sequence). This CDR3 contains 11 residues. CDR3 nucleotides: TGTGCCAGCAAGGGGGAACAGCCCCAGCATTTT. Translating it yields CASKGEQPQHF.

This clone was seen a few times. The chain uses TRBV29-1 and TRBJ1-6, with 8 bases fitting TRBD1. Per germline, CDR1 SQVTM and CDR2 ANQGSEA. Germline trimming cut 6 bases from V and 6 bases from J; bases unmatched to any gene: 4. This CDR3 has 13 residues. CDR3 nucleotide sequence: TGCAGCGTCGCGGACAGGGCTAATTCACCCCTCCACTTT. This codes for CSVADRANSPLHF. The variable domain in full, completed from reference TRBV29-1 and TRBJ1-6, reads SAVISQKPSRDICQRGTSLTIQCQVDSQVTMMFWYRQQPGQSLTLIATANQGSEATYESGFVIDKFPISRPNLTFSTLTVSNMSPEDSSIYLCSVADRANSPLHFGNGTRLTVT.

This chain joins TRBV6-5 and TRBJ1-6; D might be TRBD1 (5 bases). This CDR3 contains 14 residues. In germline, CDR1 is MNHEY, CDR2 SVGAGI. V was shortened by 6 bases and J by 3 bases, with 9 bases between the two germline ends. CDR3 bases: TGTGCCAGCAGGTGGGGGGACTATAATTCACCCCTCCACTTT. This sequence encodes CASRWGDYNSPLHF.

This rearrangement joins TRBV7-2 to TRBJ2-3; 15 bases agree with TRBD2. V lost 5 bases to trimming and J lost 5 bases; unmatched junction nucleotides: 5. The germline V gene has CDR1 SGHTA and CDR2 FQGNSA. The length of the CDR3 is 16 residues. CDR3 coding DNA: TGTGCCAGCAGCCCCCGGACTAGCGGGGGGGGAGATACGCAGTATTTT. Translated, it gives CASSPRTSGGGDTQYF.